This T cell receptor beta chain was sequenced for a study of shared clonotypes between healthy human individuals. Study summary: CD4 naive cells filled three plates per donor, CD4 memory three, CD8 naive two and CD8 memory one.

Deep level was the assay's run setting. The protocol was immunoSEQ multiplex PCR, while the TCRdb copy is restricted to in-frame clones and leaves out a portion. The data hold millions of clones, with 85% to 95% observed a single time. Naive CD8 isolation took CD45RO-negative cells positively selected for CCR7 and excluded terminally differentiated effector memory CD45RA+ cells. Study-wide results and caveats: An anticipated effect of sequencing depth on clonotype sharing among donors was recognized.

The CDR3 is 15 amino acids. Germline V gene data show CDR1 as SNHLY and CDR2 as FYNNEI. The ends were cut back, 4 bases at V and 0 bases at J, with 13 bases in the middle. Concerning this clone: Antigen: not known.

Input material: naive CD8+ T cells sorted from blood. This clonotype was sampled from a man younger than 35 in good health. The genes are TRBV2 and TRBJ2-7; D uncertain. CDR3 DNA sequence: TGTGCCAGCAGTGCTCGTCAGGAATTCTCCTACGAGCAGTACTTC. Translated, it gives CASSARQEFSYEQYF.